The next 13 T cell receptor beta chains were all read from a single sample in a study of tumor and adjacent non-tumor tissue in lung cancer. No cell sorting was done before RNA was extracted from the tissue. Distant lung tissue was collected more than 3 cm away from the tumor edge. TCRbeta libraries were built with three rounds of nested PCR, modified from ARM-PCR. TCRdb processed the multiplex PCR reads anew with MiXCR; each CDR3 protein has one entry. The repertoire holds about 67,000 distinct CDR3 sequences, with more than 65% as singletons. Sequenced input: distant non-tumor lung tissue. The receptors were gathered from a man in his fifties or sixties with non-small cell lung cancer.

This chain uses TRBV29-1 with TRBJ2-1; no clear D. The ends were cut back, 7 bases at V and 16 bases at J, with 26 bases in the middle. There are 13 residues in the CDR3. Germline V lookup: CDR1 SQVTM, CDR2 ANQGSEA. The DNA for the CDR3 is TGCAGCGGAGCCGGGTTGTCCTGCAATGAGCGATTCTTC. Amino acids: CSGAGLSCNERFF.

In this sample, this clonotype turned up many times. The gene calls are TRBV5-1 and TRBJ1-1, with D tentatively TRBD1 (6 bases). Trimming took off 1 base at V and 1 base at J, with 11 bases between the two ends. CDR1 and CDR2 (germline): SGHRS, YFSETQ. CDR3 size: 15 residues. CDR3: CASSLLPQGNTEAFF. For the CDR3, the DNA is TGCGCCAGCAGCTTGTTGCCACAGGGGAACACTGAAGCTTTCTTT. The complete variable domain, with remaining parts taken from reference TRBV5-1 and TRBJ1-1, reads KAGVTQTPRYLIKTRGQQVTLSCSPISGHRSVSWYQQTPGQGLQFLFEYFSETQRNKGNFPGRFSGRQFSNSRSEMNVSTLELGDSALYLCASSLLPQGNTEAFFGQGTRLTVV.

This chain uses TRBV6-5 with TRBJ2-7, with D perhaps matching TRBD2 (5 bases). Germline CDR1 reads MNHEY; CDR2 reads SVGAGI. The CDR3 extends over 15 amino acids. V was pared by 8 bases and J by 6 bases, with 23 bases between. The DNA of the CDR3 is TGTGCCAGCTTTTACTCGAGGTGGGAGACGGCCGAGCAGTACTTC. Protein: CASFYSRWETAEQYF.

V and J are TRBV4-2 and TRBJ2-7; 7 nucleotides agree with TRBD2. Germline loops: CDR1 LGHNA, CDR2 YNFKEQ. CDR3 length: 17 amino acids. The ends lost 3 bases at V and 6 bases at J; junction bases unmatched: 17. For the CDR3, the DNA is TGTGCCAGCAGCCAGGCGGTGGGGCGGGAGCATCTAAGCGAGCAGTACTTC. It is translated as CASSQAVGREHLSEQYF.

The J gene is TRBJ2-1, the V gene TRBV20-1; 8 positions match TRBD2. Germline loops: CDR1 DFQATT, CDR2 SNEGSKA (reference sequence). Trimming at V came to 0 bases and at J to 6 bases, leaving 7 bases not matched to a gene. This CDR3 is built from 15 residues. The CDR3 sequence is CSARDERGGLNEQFF. The CDR3 nucleotides read TGCAGTGCTAGAGATGAACGGGGGGGGCTCAATGAGCAGTTCTTC.

The chain recombines TRBV6-5 with TRBJ2-7; D perhaps matches TRBD2 (6 bases). The CDR3 extends over 13 amino acids. Trimming took 9 bases from V and 4 from J, leaving 16 bases between them. CDR1 MNHEY and CDR2 SVGAGI come from the germline V gene. The CDR3 region is CARRPRGLYEQYF. The CDR3 DNA is TGTGCCAGAAGACCTCGGGGACTTTACGAGCAGTACTTC.

Comments on this clonotype: One junction end disagrees with the germline gene, perhaps due to a read error. The CDR3: CSVEDLKGANGKLFF. CDR3 nucleotide sequence: TGCAGCGTTGAAGATCTAAAGGGGGCGAATGGAAAACTGTTTTTT. The J gene is TRBJ1-4, the V gene TRBV29-1; 7 nucleotides line up with TRBD1. Per the germline V gene, CDR1 is SQVTM and CDR2 is ANQGSEA. The CDR3 spans 15 residues.

In the case of this clonotype: One end of the junction varies from germline; a read error may be responsible. This chain connects TRBV7-9 to TRBJ2-1; no clear D gene. CDR3 length equals 13 residues. From germline, CDR1 is SEHNR and CDR2 FQNEAQ (reference sequence). The CDR3 region has the DNA TGTACCAGCAGCCCACGGAATTACAATGAGCAGTTCTTC. It codes for CTSSPRNYNEQFF.

Comments on this clonotype: Its ends do not fully match the called genes, so a read error is possible. The chain carries TRBV29-1 and TRBJ2-1; 7 bases map to TRBD1. The germline V gene has CDR1 SQVTM and CDR2 ANQGSEA. This CDR3 contains 14 residues. The chain's CDR3 is CSAPIRDSYNEHFF. For the CDR3, the DNA is TGCAGCGCCCCCATCCGGGACAGCTACAATGAGCACTTCTTC.

With respect to this clonotype: Without the conserved terminal phenylalanine or tryptophan, this CDR3 likely stems from a read error. This chain connects TRBV7-9 to TRBJ2-3; maybe TRBD2 (5 bases). The CDR3 is 15 residues long. Germline assignment: CDR1 SEHNR and CDR2 FQNEAQ (reference sequence). CDR3 loop: CASSGPRENTDTQYI. The DNA for the CDR3 is TGTGCCAGCAGCGGACCCCGGGAAAACACAGATACTCAGTATATT.

Remarks on this clonotype: Sequence at one end of the junction differs from germline and may be a read error. The V gene is TRBV6-5, the J gene TRBJ2-1; D unresolved. The CDR3 contains 12 residues. Per the germline V gene, CDR1 is MNHEY and CDR2 is SVGAGI. The CDR3 DNA reads as TGTGTCAGCAGTTGCGCCGGCGATGAGCTGTTCTTC. Translated: CVSSCAGDELFF.

As regards this clonotype: Sequence at one end of the junction differs from germline and may be a read error. CDR3 in DNA: TGTGTCAGCAGTTTGACTAGCGGGAGCTCCTACGAGCAGTACTTC. Amino acid sequence: CVSSLTSGSSYEQYF. J is TRBJ2-7 and V is TRBV6-5; 12 bases agree with TRBD2. This CDR3 is built from 15 residues. The germline V gene encodes CDR1 MNHEY and CDR2 SVGAGI.

This clonotype was seen once. This is likely a read error, given that the CDR3 carries no conserved phenylalanine or tryptophan at its end. The rearrangement joins TRBV4-1 to TRBJ2-1; D uncertain. Trimming took off 4 bases at V and 3 bases at J, with 10 bases between the two ends. In germline, CDR1 is MGHRA, CDR2 YSYEKL. The CDR3 is 14 amino acids. The CDR3 is CASSPARNYNEQFL. The CDR3 DNA follows: TGCGCCAGCAGCCCAGCACGCAACTACAATGAGCAGTTCTTA.